The clone carrying this T cell receptor (beta chain) came up a few times. Its antigen is currently unknown. A single record per CDR3 protein comes from TCRdb applying MiXCR to the PCR reads. The table lists approximately 320,000 distinct CDR3 sequences, roughly a quarter of them singletons. This sample was taken from a study of molecular identifiers for immune sequencing clone quantification. Naive CD8 T cells were sorted, and the gate applied was CD8+CD4-CCR7+CD45RA+. The V gene's germline CDR1 is SGHTA and CDR2 FQGNSA. The CDR3 is made up of 16 amino acids. The V end lost 4 bases, the J end lost 0 bases, and 15 bases lay between the germline ends. General observations from the study: Spiked Jurkat TCR RNA equal to one cell could reportedly be picked out among 940,000 or so naive cells. The share of molecules held by clones above 20 RNA copies was over 97% in effector cells and under 1% in naive cells.

The receptor was isolated from a human donor in good health. Some libraries in this study had Jurkat cell RNA spiked in. The material sequenced was naive CD8+ T cells from blood, with Jurkat cell RNA spiked in. Regarding subset: FACS-sorted CD8+CD4-CCR7+CD45RA+ naive T cells. The rearrangement uses TRBV7-2 and TRBJ2-5, with a possible D match to TRBD1 (6 bases). CDR3 in amino acids: CASSSPGTPYQETQYF. In DNA, the CDR3 is TGTGCCAGCAGCTCCCCCGGGACACCGTACCAAGAGACCCAGTACTTC.